This T cell receptor (beta chain) stems from a study of post-analysis software for immune sequencing data (dated by TCRdb to the mid-2010s). General notes on the study: The recorded disease courses included relapsing-remitting, secondary progressive and progressive-relapsing multiple sclerosis, and some patients had no subtype annotation. Patient repertoires were compared against roughly 12 previously published healthy control repertoires from donors aged about 6 to 26 years. A subset of samples was prepared in parallel using single-end sample barcoding, then pooled and co-amplified after Illumina adapter ligation.

Points the paper makes about the study in general: Patients showed significantly higher frequencies than controls for roughly 5 TRBV segments, among them TRBV5-6, TRBV5-1 and TRBV20-1. Multiple sclerosis patients had significantly lower normalized Chao1 diversity than controls, a result that suggests substantial peripheral T-cell clonal expansion. The control group was slightly older than the multiple sclerosis patient group. Direct clustering with F measure showed strong co-clustering of samples prepared in the same batch, prompting a batch-effect correction.

Libraries were constructed by PCR. Sequenced using an Illumina HiSeq 2500. To reduce PCR and sequencing biases, unique molecular identifiers were built into the TCR beta cDNA libraries. Approximately 500,000 cDNA molecules were obtained per 1 to 10 million input T cells, so each molecule approximated one T cell. Patient libraries were prepared and sequenced with the same protocol used for the earlier healthy control dataset. Within a given batch, samples were prepared together, multiplexed and sequenced on the same HiSeq lane. On the study's bioinformatics: Raw barcoded reads were processed with MIGEC, and single-read molecular identifier groups were discarded before consensus assembly and CDR3 extraction. Clonotype tables were post-analysed with VDJtools, normalizing diversity by down-sampling all datasets to the smallest sample size. In repertoire overlap clustering, CDR3 amino acid sequences, but not nucleotide sequences, were matched to correct batch-related cross-sample contamination. The raw public reads went through TCRdb reprocessing: fastp at Q25, MiXCR clone calling, in-frame beta chains kept. Rows with one shared CDR3 protein collapse into an entry with the most common genes and DNA. The V and J calls reflect TCRdb's pipeline rather than the authors' work. Across this sample there are about 570,000 distinct CDR3 sequences, with less than 40% seen only once. The ten top clones hold around 6% of the sample.

V is pared back by 3 bases and J by 16 bases, with 13 bases lying between the germline termini. In the germline V gene, CDR1 corresponds to SGHTA and CDR2 to FQGNSA. From cysteine to phenylalanine, the CDR3 is 12 amino acids long. Of the read, only the CDR3 DNA is kept; its 36 bases are in frame from base 1. To demonstrate the VDJtools post-analysis software, TCR beta repertoires were profiled from the peripheral blood of roughly 14 young patients with multiple sclerosis. The patients with multiple sclerosis were children and adolescents between about 6 and 16 years of age. About this clonotype: It has no known antigen specificity. Base qualities are not at hand, and no much larger clone is one base apart.

The chain links TRBV7-2 with TRBJ1-6; 5 matching bases give a weak D call of TRBD1. Sequenced sample: blood. This receptor was identified in a girl aged 2 to 17 with multiple sclerosis. CDR3 sequence: CASSFVGTPLHF. The nucleotides are TGTGCCAGCAGCTTTGTCGGGACGCCTCTCCACTTT.